Each of the 20 T cell receptor beta chains below was sequenced from the same sample in a study of CD8+CD57+ T cells in acquired aplastic anemia. The authors sequenced patients whose flow cytometry had shown CD8+CD57+ cell expansion. Investigators profiled TCR beta VDJ and CDR3 from genomic DNA template. Each CDR3 protein is one row after TCRdb ran MiXCR on the reads. Among 150,000 or so distinct CDR3 sequences listed, 47% were seen once. What was sequenced was sorted CD4+, CD8+, or CD8+CD57+ T cells (not recorded which) from PBMCs. The receptors originated from a human donor with aplastic anemia.

In DNA, the CDR3 is TGTGCCAGCACCAGATACAATGAGCAGTTCTTC. It specifies CASTRYNEQFF. The chain has TRBV10-3 and TRBJ2-1; D remains ambiguous. The V gene lost 10 bases and the J gene lost 4 bases, with 8 bases spanning the gap. This CDR3 is built from 11 residues. Germline V CDR1 and CDR2: ENHRY, SYGVKD.

This chain joins TRBV19 and TRBJ2-3; D unresolved. The ends were cut back, 1 base at V and 0 bases at J, with 5 bases in the middle. This CDR3 spans 14 amino acids. The germline V gene encodes CDR1 LNHDA and CDR2 SQIVND (reference sequence). The DNA for the CDR3 is TGTGCCAGTAGTATAGTACACAGCACAGATACGCAGTATTTT. This gives the protein CASSIVHSTDTQYF.

The chain recombines TRBV12-3 or TRBV12-4 with TRBJ2-2; 14 positions agree with TRBD2. The CDR3 consists of 17 residues. The V segment lost 5 bases and the J segment 0 bases; nucleotides outside the gene matches: 2. Here the CDR3 DNA reads TGTGCCAGCAGTCGGACTAGCGGGAGGCCGAACACCGGGGAGCTGTTTTTT. Its protein product is CASSRTSGRPNTGELFF.

This clonotype was observed many times. A read error may account for a junction end that differs from germline. J is TRBJ1-1 and V is TRBV7-7; D uncertain. The CDR3 has 16 residues. Germline loops: CDR1 SSHAT, CDR2 FNYEAQ (reference sequence). The CDR3 protein is CASSSATGRGWTEAFF. The CDR3 DNA is TGTGCTAGCAGCTCAGCGACCGGGCGGGGTTGGACTGAAGCTTTCTTT.

The table lists this clonotype with many counts. The genes are TRBV7-2 and TRBJ2-5, with 8 bases aligning to TRBD1. Germline loops: CDR1 SGHTA, CDR2 FQGNSA. V shed 7 bases and J 5 bases; nucleotides not matched to a gene: 3. This CDR3 is 12 amino acids long. CDR3 sequence (DNA): TGTGCCAGCACCCGACAGGGGGAGACCCAGTACTTC. Translated, it gives CASTRQGETQYF.

This sequence joins TRBV25-1 and TRBJ2-6; D perhaps matches TRBD1 (6 bases). V gave up 2 bases and J gave up 0 bases, with 20 bases separating them. The CDR3 is 20 amino acids. Germline V CDR1 and CDR2: MGHDK, SYGVNS. This CDR3 reads CASSETTGAKFPSGANVLTF. For the CDR3, the DNA is TGTGCCAGCAGTGAAACGACAGGAGCCAAGTTCCCCTCTGGGGCCAACGTCCTGACTTTC.

On this clonotype itself: A read error is possible here, since a much larger clone lies one base away. The CDR3 coding sequence is TGCGCCAGCAGCTTGGTTGCCGACGAGCAGTACTTC. The encoded protein is CASSLVADEQYF. The chain has TRBV5-1 and TRBJ2-7, with D unclear. CDR1 is SGHRS and CDR2 is YFSETQ in the germline V gene. V dropped 0 bases and J dropped 5 bases, with 6 bases sitting between them. This CDR3 is 12 amino acids long. The full variable domain, its missing parts supplied by reference TRBV5-1 and TRBJ2-7, is KAGVTQTPRYLIKTRGQQVTLSCSPISGHRSVSWYQQTPGQGLQFLFEYFSETQRNKGNFPGRFSGRQFSNSRSEMNVSTLELGDSALYLCASSLVADEQYFGPGTRLTVT.

This clonotype came up many times. The gene calls are TRBV20-1 and TRBJ2-5; D uncertain. Trimming stripped 0 bases from V and 7 bases from J, with 12 bases between. Germline lookup yields CDR1 DFQATT and CDR2 SNEGSKA (reference sequence). This CDR3 contains 13 residues. The CDR3 is CSARDGDSGTQYF. CDR3 bases: TGCAGTGCTAGAGATGGCGACTCTGGGACCCAGTACTTC.

The chain couples TRBV10-3 to TRBJ2-3; 11 bases fit TRBD2. The CDR3 has 17 amino acids. Germline V gene lookup returns CDR1 ENHRY and CDR2 SYGVKD. Trimming removed 7 bases from V and 3 bases from J; junction bases left unmatched: 12. The CDR3 nucleotides read TGTGCCATCATGAGAAATGCCGGGACTAGCGGAACAGATACGCAGTATTTT. Encoded protein: CAIMRNAGTSGTDTQYF.

Ten or more counts support this clonotype. The chain joins TRBV19 to TRBJ2-5; D is undetermined. The ends were cut back, 5 bases at V and 7 bases at J, with 17 bases in the middle. Germline V CDR1 and CDR2: LNHDA, SQIVND (reference sequence). The CDR3 consists of 14 residues. The DNA for the CDR3 is TGTGCCAGTAGTCCCCTCGACCGGGTGGGGACCCAGTACTTC. Its protein product is CASSPLDRVGTQYF.

This clonotype was counted ten times or more. V usage is TRBV15 and J usage is TRBJ1-5; 9 bases match TRBD1. Germline V gives CDR1 LNHNV, CDR2 YYDKDF (reference sequence). The CDR3 runs 16 residues. Trimming cost V 0 bases and J 4 bases; bases outside gene matches: 4. For the CDR3, the DNA is TGTGCCACCAGCAGAGATGGGACAGGGCCTAATCAGCCCCAGCATTTT. Protein product: CATSRDGTGPNQPQHF. The full variable domain, rest sourced from reference TRBV15 and TRBJ1-5, is DAMVIQNPRYQVTQFGKPVTLSCSQTLNHNVMYWYQQKSSQAPKLLFHYYDKDFNNEADTPDNFQSRRPNTSFCFLDIRSPGLGDTAMYLCATSRDGTGPNQPQHFGDGTRLSIL.

The chain recombines TRBV7-2 with TRBJ2-5; D is uncertain. This CDR3 contains 13 residues. Germline CDR1 SGHTA, CDR2 FQGNSA. The ends were cut back, 0 bases at V and 5 bases at J, with 7 bases in the middle. The CDR3 here is CASSLAPEETQYF. The CDR3 nucleotides are TGTGCCAGCAGCTTAGCGCCTGAGGAGACCCAGTACTTC.

In its sample, this clonotype was seen once. The V call is TRBV5-1, the J call TRBJ1-6, with D hard to call. Deletions cut 4 bases from V and 4 bases from J, with 18 bases between. Germline V gene data show CDR1 as SGHRS and CDR2 as YFSETQ. The CDR3 is 17 residues long. CDR3 bases: TGCGCCAGCAGCCCAGCTGCCGGGAGTACGTATAATTCACCCCTCCACTTT. Its translation is CASSPAAGSTYNSPLHF.

This clonotype occurred many times. CDR3 DNA: TGCAGCGTTGTTGTTGGGGGAGGACAGGGAGGAATCACTGAAGCTTTCTTT. This encodes CSVVVGGGQGGITEAFF. The chain couples TRBV29-1 to TRBJ1-1, with 8 bases fitting TRBD1. The CDR3 has 17 residues. The V gene end was trimmed by 4 bases and the J gene end by 4 bases; junction bases not matched to a gene: 17. The germline V gene has CDR1 SQVTM and CDR2 ANQGSEA. The full variable domain, its missing parts supplied by reference TRBV29-1 and TRBJ1-1, is SAVISQKPSRDICQRGTSLTIQCQVDSQVTMMFWYRQQPGQSLTLIATANQGSEATYESGFVIDKFPISRPNLTFSTLTVSNMSPEDSSIYLCSVVVGGGQGGITEAFFGQGTRLTVV.

The genes are TRBV29-1 and TRBJ1-1, with a tentative D call TRBD1 (6 bases). The CDR3 covers 16 residues. V was pared by 4 bases and J by 7 bases, with 25 bases between. The germline CDR1 and CDR2 sequences are SQVTM and ANQGSEA. CDR3 region: CSVVRPLPTGLGEAFF. The CDR3 bases are TGCAGCGTTGTCCGTCCCTTACCGACAGGTCTTGGTGAAGCTTTCTTT.

The J gene is TRBJ2-7, the V gene TRBV5-1; tentatively, D is TRBD1 (6 bases). The CDR3 length is 14 residues. Trimming removed 4 bases from V and 1 base from J, with 12 bases in between. Germline V CDR1 and CDR2: SGHRS, YFSETQ. The CDR3 sequence: CASSPDSLSYEQYF. CDR3 coding DNA: TGCGCCAGCAGCCCGGACAGTTTATCCTACGAGCAGTACTTC.

This clonotype was observed at least ten times. The chain uses TRBV4-1 and TRBJ2-1, with D possibly being TRBD1 or TRBD2 (5 bases each). V was pared by 0 bases and J by 5 bases, with 17 bases between. CDR3 length: 17 amino acids. The V gene's germline CDR1 is MGHRA and CDR2 YSYEKL. CDR3 protein: CASSQEWGTHLHNEQFF. The CDR3, as DNA: TGCGCCAGCAGCCAAGAATGGGGGACCCATCTCCACAATGAGCAGTTCTTC.

This clonotype came up many times. The chain uses TRBV4-3 and TRBJ1-2, with D tentatively TRBD1 (5 bases). V lost 5 bases to trimming and J lost 3 bases, with 13 bases between them. The length of the CDR3 is 14 residues. Germline V CDR1 and CDR2: LGHNA, YSLEER. CDR3 in amino acids: CASSEQTDYYGYTF. The CDR3 bases are TGCGCCAGCAGCGAACAGACAGATTACTATGGCTACACCTTC.

As concerns this clonotype: One junction end does not reproduce the germline sequence, and a read error may be involved. The genes are TRBV7-2 and TRBJ2-3; 12 bases align to TRBD2. Germline-derived CDR1 and CDR2 are SGHTA and FQGNSA. CDR3 size: 14 residues. The CDR3 DNA reads as TGTGCCAGCAGCTCTCATCCTAGCGGGAGGGGCCCACATTTT. Protein: CASSSHPSGRGPHF.

A single count supports this clonotype. This sequence joins TRBV15 and TRBJ2-1, with 7 bases identical to TRBD1. Trimming removed 5 bases from V and 4 bases from J; junction bases left unmatched: 11. Germline V gene data show CDR1 as LNHNV and CDR2 as YYDKDF (reference sequence). CDR3 length: 16 amino acids. In nucleotides, the CDR3 is TGTGCCACCAGCCAACAGGGACAGTTACTTTACAATGAGCAGTTCTTC. This sequence encodes CATSQQGQLLYNEQFF.